The 20 T cell receptor beta chains below all came from one sample that was sequenced in a study of blood T cell repertoires in COVID-19 (dated by TCRdb to 2018 to 2020). Preparation of the library involved the immunoSEQ multiplex PCR assay. TCRdb provides this immuneACCESS table in a form limited to in-frame rearrangements. Some clones are lacking; in checked studies, under half of them reflect an unresolved V gene, and why the rest are absent is not known. Counted in this sample were about 230,000 clones; more than 75% of them appeared once. The ten top clones hold 0.98% of the sample. Sequenced material: peripheral blood. All receptors come from a man between 40 and 49 years old with acute or convalescent COVID-19.

The DNA for the CDR3 is TGTGCCACCAGCAGAGAATCGGGAATGCAAAACATTCAGTACTTC. It codes for CATSRESGMQNIQYF. The rearrangement uses TRBV15 and TRBJ2-4; D possibly corresponds to TRBD2 (5 bases). CDR1 and CDR2 (germline): LNHNV, YYDKDF (reference sequence). There are 15 residues in the CDR3. V shed 0 bases and J shed 5 bases, with 11 bases lying between them. The variable domain in full, with the rest retrieved from reference TRBV15 and TRBJ2-4, is DAMVIQNPRYQVTQFGKPVTLSCSQTLNHNVMYWYQQKSSQAPKLLFHYYDKDFNNEADTPDNFQSRRPNTSFCFLDIRSPGLGDTAMYLCATSRESGMQNIQYFGAGTRLSVL.

This clone was seen ten or more times. The rearrangement joins TRBV30 to TRBJ1-3; D gene unclear. Trimming stripped 2 bases from V and 1 base from J, with 18 bases between. Germline values: CDR1 GTSNPN, CDR2 SVGIG (reference sequence). The CDR3 consists of 17 residues. The CDR3: CAWSWSITKGSGNTIYF. CDR3 nucleotides: TGTGCCTGGAGTTGGAGTATAACGAAAGGATCTGGAAACACCATATATTTT.

The rearrangement joins TRBV9 to TRBJ2-5; 9 bases line up with TRBD2. Losses at the gene ends were 4 bases for V and 2 bases for J; bases not matched to a gene: 6. CDR3 length: 15 residues. Germline CDR1 is SGDLS and CDR2 is YYNGEE. The CDR3 region has the DNA TGTGCCAGCAGCAGGCGGGGGGGCCGTCAAGAGACCCAGTACTTC. It translates to CASSRRGGRQETQYF.

The V call is TRBV29-1, the J call TRBJ2-1; D is unresolved. Trimming removed 0 bases at V and 5 bases at J, with 14 bases between. The CDR3 totals 15 residues. CDR1 is SQVTM and CDR2 is ANQGSEA in the germline V gene. The CDR3 sequence: CSVEDGRGWDNEQFF. CDR3 in DNA: TGCAGCGTTGAAGATGGTAGAGGCTGGGACAATGAGCAGTTCTTC.

The gene calls are TRBV10-3 and TRBJ1-2, with 7 nucleotides matching TRBD1. This CDR3 is 13 amino acids long. With 7 bases clipped from V and 8 bases from J, the junction kept 10 bases outside the gene matches. Germline assignment: CDR1 ENHRY and CDR2 SYGVKD. This CDR3 is CAINSDREHGYTF. CDR3 coding DNA: TGTGCCATCAATTCCGACAGGGAACACGGCTACACCTTC.

To note about this clone: Germline is not matched at one junction end, which may reflect a read error. The chain couples TRBV5-1 to TRBJ2-6; the match to TRBD2 covers 7 bases. Germline CDR1 reads SGHRS; CDR2 reads YFSETQ. The CDR3 is 16 amino acids. This chain's CDR3 is CASSLDGTSGGNVLTF. CDR3 coding DNA: TGCGCCAGCAGCTTGGACGGGACTTCGGGGGGCAACGTCCTGACTTTC.

The rearrangement joins TRBV6-6 to TRBJ1-5; 10 nucleotides agree with TRBD1. The CDR3 runs to 16 residues. CDR1 and CDR2 from the germline V gene are MNHNY and SVGAGI (reference sequence). Trimming at V came to 4 bases and at J to 4 bases, leaving 7 bases not matched to a gene. The CDR3 bases are TGTGCCAGCAGTTCAGGGGACAGGGGCAATAATCAGCCCCAGCATTTT. This codes for CASSSGDRGNNQPQHF.

The V gene is TRBV5-1, the J gene TRBJ2-2, with TRBD2 as a possible D gene (6 bases). CDR1 SGHRS and CDR2 YFSETQ come from the germline V gene. Between the trimmed V and J ends, which lost 6 bases and 0 bases, there was a span of 12 bases. This CDR3 has 15 residues. The DNA for the CDR3 is TGCGCCAGCACCACCGGGACTTCGAACACCGGGGAGCTGTTTTTT. Translating it yields CASTTGTSNTGELFF. Full variable domain (missing parts from reference TRBV5-1 and TRBJ2-2): KAGVTQTPRYLIKTRGQQVTLSCSPISGHRSVSWYQQTPGQGLQFLFEYFSETQRNKGNFPGRFSGRQFSNSRSEMNVSTLELGDSALYLCASTTGTSNTGELFFGEGSRLTVL.

With regard to this clone: The sample contains more than one DNA sequence encoding this CDR3. CDR3 sequence (DNA): TGTGCCAGCAGCCAAGGCCGGGATCAGCCCCAGCATTTT. This encodes CASSQGRDQPQHF. The rearrangement uses TRBV3-1 (or the pseudogene TRBV3-2) and TRBJ1-5; D gene ambiguous. CDR3 size: 13 residues. V was clipped by 1 base and J by 5 bases, with 6 bases between them. Germline V lookup: CDR1 LGHDT, CDR2 YNNKEL (reference sequence).

CDR3 region: CASSLVGASATETQYF. The CDR3 bases are TGTGCCAGCAGCTTAGTTGGGGCTAGCGCCACAGAGACCCAGTACTTC. The chain joins TRBV7-8 to TRBJ2-5; D is perhaps TRBD2 (6 bases). The CDR3 is 16 residues long. Trimming removed 1 base from V and 4 bases from J, with 16 bases in between. Germline V gives CDR1 SGHVS, CDR2 FQNEAQ.

J is TRBJ1-2 and V is TRBV5-8; D is uncertain. V lost 4 bases, J lost 2 bases, and 6 bases lay in between. CDR1 SGHTS and CDR2 YDEGEE come from the germline V gene. This CDR3 comprises 12 residues. The CDR3 DNA reads as TGTGCCAGCAGCCCGGGGAACTATGGCTACACCTTC. This translates into CASSPGNYGYTF.

The J gene is TRBJ1-5, the V gene TRBV6-1; tentatively, D is TRBD1 (5 bases). Germline V gene lookup returns CDR1 MNHNS and CDR2 SASEGT. V was shortened by 6 bases and J by 6 bases, with 15 bases between the two germline ends. The length of the CDR3 is 14 residues. CDR3 coding DNA: TGTGCCAGCAGACCCCAGGGAGGCGGTCAGCCCCAGCATTTT. This gives the protein CASRPQGGGQPQHF.

This clone has only a few counts. The chain links TRBV2 to TRBJ1-2; 11 bases map to TRBD1. Germline CDR1 SNHLY, CDR2 FYNNEI. The CDR3 contains 14 residues. Trimming took 6 bases from V and 8 from J; bases not matched to a gene: 8. CDR3 nucleotides: TGTGCCAGCAGGGGGACAGGGGGTGTTATAGGCTACACCTTC. Translating gives CASRGTGGVIGYTF.

This clone was found once. The rearrangement joins TRBV18 to TRBJ1-1; a possible D gene is TRBD1 (6 bases). This CDR3 comprises 15 residues. V shed 2 bases and J shed 4 bases, with 14 bases lying between them. Germline V gene data show CDR1 as KGHSH and CDR2 as LQKENI. The CDR3 sequence is CASSPRAGEGTEAFF. Here the CDR3 DNA reads TGTGCCAGCTCACCAAGGGCAGGGGAGGGCACTGAAGCTTTCTTT.

This sequence joins TRBV19 and TRBJ1-1, with a weak D call TRBD1 (5 bases). This CDR3 has 14 amino acids. Germline V gene lookup returns CDR1 LNHDA and CDR2 SQIVND (reference sequence). Trimming left V 5 bases short and J 1 base short, with 11 bases between. The CDR3 bases are TGTGCCAGTAGTTCCCGACAGAGGAACACTGAAGCTTTCTTT. Translation: CASSSRQRNTEAFF. The full variable domain, rest sourced from reference TRBV19 and TRBJ1-1, is DGGITQSPKYLFRKEGQNVTLSCEQNLNHDAMYWYRQDPGQGLRLIYYSQIVNDFQKGDIAEGYSVSREKKESFPLTVTSAQKNPTAFYLCASSSRQRNTEAFFGQGTRLTVV.

The rearrangement links TRBV18 to TRBJ2-5; D is perhaps TRBD2 (7 bases). This CDR3 has 18 amino acids. Germline CDR1 reads KGHSH; CDR2 reads LQKENI. V was pared by 1 base and J by 5 bases, with 23 bases between. The CDR3 region is CASSPRREAGARGETQYF. CDR3 DNA sequence: TGTGCCAGCTCACCACGGAGAGAGGCGGGGGCGCGGGGGGAGACCCAGTACTTC.

The V call is TRBV6-5, the J call TRBJ1-1, with a tentative D call TRBD1 (5 bases). Germline assignment: CDR1 MNHEY and CDR2 SVGAGI. This CDR3 is built from 16 residues. V was shortened by 2 bases and J by 0 bases, with 13 bases between the two germline ends. The CDR3 coding sequence is TGTGCCAGCAGTTACGAGGCAGGGAGGATGAACACTGAAGCTTTCTTT. Amino acids: CASSYEAGRMNTEAFF.

The chain recombines TRBV7-9 with TRBJ2-2; 9 nucleotides match TRBD1. Germline lookup yields CDR1 SEHNR and CDR2 FQNEAQ (reference sequence). After removal of 5 bases from V and 7 bases from J, the junction contained 5 bases not matched to a gene. The CDR3 runs to 14 residues. The CDR3 protein is CASSPTTGGGELFF. CDR3 bases: TGTGCCAGCAGCCCGACGACAGGGGGCGGGGAGCTGTTTTTT.

The rearrangement links TRBV14 to TRBJ1-2; TRBD1 matches 9 bases. V gave up 0 bases and J gave up 14 bases; unmatched junction bases: 7. Germline V gene lookup returns CDR1 SGHDN and CDR2 FVKESK. CDR3 length: 13 residues. CDR3 region: CASSQEEGQGPTF. CDR3 nucleotide sequence: TGTGCCAGCAGCCAAGAAGAGGGACAGGGCCCAACCTTC.

The chain has TRBV10-1 and TRBJ2-3; 7 bases are shared with TRBD1. CDR1 and CDR2 (germline): WNHNN, SYGVQD (reference sequence). J gave up 1 base and V 6 bases, and 10 bases lay outside the gene matches. The CDR3 has 16 amino acids. CDR3 protein: CASRKPDREGTDTQYF. As DNA, the CDR3 is TGCGCCAGCAGGAAACCAGACAGGGAAGGCACAGATACGCAGTATTTT.